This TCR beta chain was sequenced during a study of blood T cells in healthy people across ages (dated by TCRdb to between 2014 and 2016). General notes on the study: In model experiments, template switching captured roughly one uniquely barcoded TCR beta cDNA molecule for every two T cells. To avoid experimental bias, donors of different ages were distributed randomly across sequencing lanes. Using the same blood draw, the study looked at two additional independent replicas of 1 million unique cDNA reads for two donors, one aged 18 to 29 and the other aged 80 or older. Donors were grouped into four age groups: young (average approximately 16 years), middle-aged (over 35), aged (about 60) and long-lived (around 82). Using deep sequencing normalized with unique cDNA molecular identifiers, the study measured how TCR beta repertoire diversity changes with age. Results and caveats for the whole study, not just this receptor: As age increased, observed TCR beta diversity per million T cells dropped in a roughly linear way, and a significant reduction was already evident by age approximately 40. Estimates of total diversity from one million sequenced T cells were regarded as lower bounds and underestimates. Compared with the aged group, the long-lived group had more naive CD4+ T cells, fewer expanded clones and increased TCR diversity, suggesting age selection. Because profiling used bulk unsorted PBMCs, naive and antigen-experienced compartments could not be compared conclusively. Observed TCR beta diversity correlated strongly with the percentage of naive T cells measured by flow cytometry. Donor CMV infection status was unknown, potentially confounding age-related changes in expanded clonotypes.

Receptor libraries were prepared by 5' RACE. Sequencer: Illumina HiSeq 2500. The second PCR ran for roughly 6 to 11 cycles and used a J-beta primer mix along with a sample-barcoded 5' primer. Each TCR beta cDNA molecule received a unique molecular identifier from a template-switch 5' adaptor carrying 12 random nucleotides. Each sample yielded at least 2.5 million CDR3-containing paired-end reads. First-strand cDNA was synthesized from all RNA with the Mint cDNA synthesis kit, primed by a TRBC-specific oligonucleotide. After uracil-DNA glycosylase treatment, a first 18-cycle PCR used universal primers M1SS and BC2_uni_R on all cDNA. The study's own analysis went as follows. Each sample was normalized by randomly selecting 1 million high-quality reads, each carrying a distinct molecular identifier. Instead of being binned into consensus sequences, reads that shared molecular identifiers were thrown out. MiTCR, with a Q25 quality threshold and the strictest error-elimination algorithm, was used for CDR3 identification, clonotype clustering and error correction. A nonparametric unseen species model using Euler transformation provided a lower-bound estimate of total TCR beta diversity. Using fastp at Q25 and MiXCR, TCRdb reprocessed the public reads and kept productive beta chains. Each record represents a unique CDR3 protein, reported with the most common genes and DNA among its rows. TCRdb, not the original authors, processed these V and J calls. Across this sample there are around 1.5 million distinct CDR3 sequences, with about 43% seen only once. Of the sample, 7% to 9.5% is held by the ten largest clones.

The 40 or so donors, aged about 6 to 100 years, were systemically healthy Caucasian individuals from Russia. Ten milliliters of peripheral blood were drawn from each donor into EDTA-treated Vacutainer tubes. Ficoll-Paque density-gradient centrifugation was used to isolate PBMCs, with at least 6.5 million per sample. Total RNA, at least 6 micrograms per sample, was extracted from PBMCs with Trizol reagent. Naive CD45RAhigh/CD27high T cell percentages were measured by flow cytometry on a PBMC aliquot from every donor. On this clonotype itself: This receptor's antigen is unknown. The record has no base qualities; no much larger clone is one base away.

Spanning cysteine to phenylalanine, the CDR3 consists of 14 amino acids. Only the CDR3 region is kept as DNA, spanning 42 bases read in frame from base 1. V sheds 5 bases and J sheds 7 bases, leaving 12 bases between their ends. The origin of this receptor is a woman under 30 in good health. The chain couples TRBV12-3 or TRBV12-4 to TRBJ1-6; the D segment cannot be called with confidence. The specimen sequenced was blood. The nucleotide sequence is TGTGCCAGCAGTGAGGACCGTCGGAATTCACCCCTCCACTTT. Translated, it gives CASSEDRRNSPLHF.